The clone carrying this T cell receptor beta chain has at least ten counts. This entry belongs to a study of metastatic and nonmetastatic thyroid tumors. V gave up 7 bases and J gave up 0 bases, with 14 bases separating them. CDR1 MDHEN and CDR2 SYDVKM come from the germline V gene. This CDR3 has 15 residues. Source study methods: The study built a papillary thyroid cancer distant-metastasis classifier from CDR3 differences across clinicopathological groups. TCRdb re-called the PCR reads via MiXCR. TCRdb, rather than the study authors, made the V and J calls. Here the sample spans about 53,000 clones, 20% to 25% being singletons. Each patient went into thyroid surgery without having received any treatment.

The sample was blood. V gene TRBV28 combines with J gene TRBJ2-3, with TRBD1 as a possible D gene (5 bases). This clonotype was obtained from a female donor with papillary thyroid cancer or a benign thyroid nodule (not recorded which). Some clones in this sample may be carry-over from other donors' samples. CDR3 sequence (DNA): TGTGCCAGCACCTCGACAGCCGAAAGCACAGATACGCAGTATTTT. This gives the protein CASTSTAESTDTQYF.